The source of this T cell receptor beta chain is a study of regulatory T cells in long-lasting Graves disease. V was clipped by 3 bases and J by 4 bases, with 10 bases between them. From germline, CDR1 is SGHDN and CDR2 FVKESK. The CDR3 length is 14 residues. Remarks on this clonotype: As yet, its antigen is unknown.

Arm-PCR of CDR3 regions with iRepertoire HTBI primers generated TCR beta libraries. One entry per CDR3 protein, called by TCRdb with MiXCR from the multiplex PCR reads. The data show 500,000 to 700,000 distinct CDR3 sequences, 25% to 35% seen once. Study results and limitations: With approximately 3,000 shared public clonotypes, persistent patients exceeded new patients, who shared about 1,000.

The time point is: persistent/refractory GD, antithyroid drugs over 5 years with positive TRAb. RNA isolated from PBMCs was used to make the TCR library. The sample here was peripheral blood mononuclear cells (PBMCs), taken when the disease was refractory, from a patient treated with antithyroid drugs. The genes are TRBV14 and TRBJ2-4, with unresolved D. The receptor's source is a female donor with Graves disease. CDR3 nucleotides: TGTGCCAGCAGCCATGGTGCCACAAAAAACATTCAGTACTTC. Its protein product is CASSHGATKNIQYF.